A selection of T cell receptor beta chains follows, all from one sample in a study of T cell responses to AZD1222 COVID-19 vaccine. Libraries were prepared by immunoSEQ multiplex PCR; TCRdb keeps only in-frame clonotypes and omits some of them. The repertoire holds about 120,000 clones, with approximately 85% as singletons. Sequencing used peripheral blood, obtained on day 0 of AZD1222 vaccination. The receptor source for this set is an adult in good health. Both conserved end residues are part of each CDR3. The order of the fields is J gene, V gene, CDR3 protein.

J gene: TRBJ1-1
V gene: TRBV6-2/TRBV6-3
CDR3 protein: CASSYSITGKSNTEAFF

J gene: TRBJ1-5
V gene: TRBV7-2
CDR3 protein: CASSLGRNQPQHF

J gene: TRBJ1-3
V gene: TRBV21-1
CDR3 protein: CASSNPGQMGNTIYF

J gene: TRBJ1-6
V gene: TRBV30
CDR3 protein: CAWSVKGYSPLHF

J gene: TRBJ2-3
V gene: TRBV9
CDR3 protein: CASSVVHMGDTQYF

J gene: TRBJ2-3
V gene: TRBV4-3
CDR3 protein: CASNRGGAGDTQYF

J gene: TRBJ2-3
V gene: TRBV10-3
CDR3 protein: CAIRGSQGLGHSTDTQYF

J gene: TRBJ2-7
V gene: TRBV20-1
CDR3 protein: CSASFAGVGEQYF

J gene: TRBJ2-5
V gene: TRBV2
CDR3 protein: CASLAGRGLSETQYF

J gene: TRBJ2-1
V gene: TRBV3-1/TRBV3-2
CDR3 protein: CASSLRASGGYVGSYNEQFF

J gene: TRBJ1-2
V gene: TRBV28
CDR3 protein: CASHDRGKAGGYGYTF

J gene: TRBJ1-5
V gene: TRBV19
CDR3 protein: CASKESGTYSNQPQHF

J gene: TRBJ2-3
V gene: TRBV11-3
CDR3 protein: CASSFQEGTDTQYF

J gene: TRBJ2-7
V gene: TRBV19
CDR3 protein: CSEGAPSYEQYF

J gene: TRBJ1-2
V gene: TRBV4-2
CDR3 protein: CASSPQETSADGYTF

J gene: TRBJ2-2
V gene: TRBV9
CDR3 protein: CASSVWQENTGELFF

J gene: TRBJ1-1
V gene: TRBV5-1
CDR3 protein: CASSLGTGLTEAFF

J gene: TRBJ2-3
V gene: TRBV5-1
CDR3 protein: CASSLAGGDSDTQYF

J gene: TRBJ2-3
V gene: TRBV3-1/TRBV3-2
CDR3 protein: CASSQDFNRDRVISDTQYF

J gene: TRBJ2-2
V gene: TRBV5-1
CDR3 protein: CASSKAAPDTGELFF

J gene: TRBJ1-3
V gene: TRBV29-1
CDR3 protein: CSVTFGNTIYF

J gene: TRBJ2-6
V gene: TRBV28
CDR3 protein: CASNRGSGANVLTF

J gene: TRBJ2-7
V gene: TRBV11-1
CDR3 protein: CASSLTQGDFYEQYF

J gene: TRBJ1-3
V gene: TRBV19
CDR3 protein: CASSIFPGRNSGNTIYF